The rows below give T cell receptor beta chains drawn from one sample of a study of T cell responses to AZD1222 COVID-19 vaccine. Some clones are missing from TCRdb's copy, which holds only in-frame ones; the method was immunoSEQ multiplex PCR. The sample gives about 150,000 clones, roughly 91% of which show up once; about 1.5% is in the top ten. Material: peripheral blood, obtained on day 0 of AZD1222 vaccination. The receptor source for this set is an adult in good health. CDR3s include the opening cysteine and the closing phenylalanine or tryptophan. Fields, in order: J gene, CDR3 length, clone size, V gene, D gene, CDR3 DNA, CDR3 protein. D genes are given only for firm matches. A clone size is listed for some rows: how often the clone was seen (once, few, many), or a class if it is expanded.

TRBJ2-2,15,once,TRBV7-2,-,TGTGCCAGCAGCTTAGTTGACATCAACACCGGGGAGCTGTTTTTT,CASSLVDINTGELFF
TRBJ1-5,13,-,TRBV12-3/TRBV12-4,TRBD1,TGTGCCAGCAGCGGGACAGGCAATCAGCCCCAGCATTTT,CASSGTGNQPQHF
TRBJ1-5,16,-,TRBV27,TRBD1,TGTGCCAGCAGTTCCGGGACAGGGGGCTACACTCAGCCCCAGCATTTT,CASSSGTGGYTQPQHF
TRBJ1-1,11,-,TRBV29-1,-,TGCAGCGTTGATGGGTACACTGAAGCTTTCTTT,CSVDGYTEAFF
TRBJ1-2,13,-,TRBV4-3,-,TGCGCCAGCAGCCAAGGACAGTACTATGGCTACACCTTC,CASSQGQYYGYTF
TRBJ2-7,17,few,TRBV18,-,TGTGCCAGCTCACCTGAACAGGGAGAGGGGAGCTCCTACGAGCAGTACTTC,CASSPEQGEGSSYEQYF
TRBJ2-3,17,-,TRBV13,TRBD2,TGTGCCAGCAGCTTAACTAGCGGGGGTTCGGGTACAGATACGCAGTATTTT,CASSLTSGGSGTDTQYF
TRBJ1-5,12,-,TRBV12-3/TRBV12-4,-,TGTGCCAGCAGTGACGGTGGGGGGCCCCAGCATTTT,CASSDGGGPQHF
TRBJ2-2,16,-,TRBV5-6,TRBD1,TGTGCCAGCAGCATCAGACAGGGGTTGGGCACCGGGGAGCTGTTTTTT,CASSIRQGLGTGELFF
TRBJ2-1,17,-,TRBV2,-,TGTGCCAGCAGAGAAGGGTTACTAGTTAGCTCCTACAATGAGCAGTTCTTC,CASREGLLVSSYNEQFF
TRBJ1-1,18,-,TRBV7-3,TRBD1,TGTGCCAGCAGCCGACGGACAGGGGCCGTTTTAGGGAACACTGAAGCTTTCTTT,CASSRRTGAVLGNTEAFF
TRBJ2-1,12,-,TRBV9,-,TGTGCCAGCAGATCAATCAACAATGAGCAGTTCTTC,CASRSINNEQFF
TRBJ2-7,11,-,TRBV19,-,TGTGCCAGTAGTACAGGGTCCGAGCAGTACTTC,CASSTGSEQYF
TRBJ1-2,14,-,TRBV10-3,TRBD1,TGTGCCATCAGTGGCCCGGGACAGATCTATGGCTACACCTTC,CAISGPGQIYGYTF
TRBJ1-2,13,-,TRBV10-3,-,TGTGCCATCAGTGACGACCAAGGCTATGGCTACACCTTC,CAISDDQGYGYTF
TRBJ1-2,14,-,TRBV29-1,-,TGCAGCGTGACACCACCGACCAATCTTGGTGGCTACACCTTC,CSVTPPTNLGGYTF
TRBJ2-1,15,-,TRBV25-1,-,TGTGCCAGCCTGATTGACGGTTACTCCTACAATGAGCAGTTCTTC,CASLIDGYSYNEQFF
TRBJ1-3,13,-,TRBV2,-,TGTGCCAGCAGTGAATTAAGGGGTTACACCATATATTTT,CASSELRGYTIYF
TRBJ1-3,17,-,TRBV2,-,TGTGCCAGCAGTGGAGAGGGCACCAAGAGCTCTGGAAACACCATATATTTT,CASSGEGTKSSGNTIYF
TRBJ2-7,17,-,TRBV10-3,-,TGTGCCATCCGACCGAGTTCTGGACAGCAATCCTCCTACGAGCAGTACTTC,CAIRPSSGQQSSYEQYF
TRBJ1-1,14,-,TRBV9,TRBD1,TGTGCCAGCAGCGTGGGACAGGGAATGACTGAAGCTTTCTTT,CASSVGQGMTEAFF
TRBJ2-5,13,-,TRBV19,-,TGTGCCAGTAGTATAGTTATCCGGGAGACCCAGTACTTC,CASSIVIRETQYF
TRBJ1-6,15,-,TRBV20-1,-,TGCAGTGCTAGTTCCTGGGGCGAAGTGCCTTCACCCCTCCACTTT,CSASSWGEVPSPLHF
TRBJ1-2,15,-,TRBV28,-,TGTGCCAGCAGCCTTCCGGGGAGCCTGAACTATGGCTACACCTTC,CASSLPGSLNYGYTF
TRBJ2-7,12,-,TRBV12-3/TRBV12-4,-,TGTGCCAGCAGTTCAGGGATCGGCGAGCAGTACTTC,CASSSGIGEQYF
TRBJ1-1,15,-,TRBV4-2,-,TGTGCCAGCAGCCAAGATAGGGGCCAGAACACTGAAGCTTTCTTT,CASSQDRGQNTEAFF
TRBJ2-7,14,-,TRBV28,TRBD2,TGTGCCAGCAGTTTTAGCGGGGGTTTAGAGGAGCAGTACTTC,CASSFSGGLEEQYF
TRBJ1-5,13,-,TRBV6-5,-,TGTGCCAGCAGGATAGGGGTGGGTCAGCCCCAGCATTTT,CASRIGVGQPQHF
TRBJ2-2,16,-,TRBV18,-,TGTGCCAGCTCACCATTAGCACAGGATAACACCGGGGAGCTGTTTTTT,CASSPLAQDNTGELFF
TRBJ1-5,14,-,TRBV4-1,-,TGCGCCAGCAGCCAAGGAGGGGTCGTTGAGCCCCAGCATTTT,CASSQGGVVEPQHF
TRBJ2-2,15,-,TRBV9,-,TGTGCCAGCAGCGTAGGGGGGTCGAACACCGGGGAGCTGTTTTTT,CASSVGGSNTGELFF
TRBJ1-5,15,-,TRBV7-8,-,TGTGCCAGCAGTAAGGAGCACCCTAGCAATCAGCCCCAGCATTTT,CASSKEHPSNQPQHF